This T cell receptor (beta chain) appears in the sequencing data of a study of breast tumors, draining lymph nodes, adjacent tissues. Overall study findings and caveats: Tumor repertoires ranked between lymph nodes and nontumor tissue in diversity, with V and J gene preferences. Findings are consistent with lymph node origin and intratumoral expansion of most tumor T cells.

For this clonotype: Its antigen is not identified.

TCRdb fed the multiplex PCR reads into MiXCR, producing one record per CDR3 protein. The table includes about 8,300 distinct CDR3 sequences, 74% detected once. In germline, CDR1 is SQVTM, CDR2 ANQGSEA. Deletions cut 5 bases from V and 0 bases from J, with 10 bases between. The CDR3 is made up of 13 amino acids. This receptor was obtained from a female donor with breast cancer. Some clones in this sample may be carry-over from other donors' samples. The chain couples TRBV29-1 to TRBJ2-5, with D perhaps assigned TRBD1 or TRBD2 (5 bases each). The sample comprised tumor-adjacent breast tissue. CDR3 bases: TGCAGCGTTCGGGACGGATACCAAGAGACCCAGTACTTC. This translates into CSVRDGYQETQYF.